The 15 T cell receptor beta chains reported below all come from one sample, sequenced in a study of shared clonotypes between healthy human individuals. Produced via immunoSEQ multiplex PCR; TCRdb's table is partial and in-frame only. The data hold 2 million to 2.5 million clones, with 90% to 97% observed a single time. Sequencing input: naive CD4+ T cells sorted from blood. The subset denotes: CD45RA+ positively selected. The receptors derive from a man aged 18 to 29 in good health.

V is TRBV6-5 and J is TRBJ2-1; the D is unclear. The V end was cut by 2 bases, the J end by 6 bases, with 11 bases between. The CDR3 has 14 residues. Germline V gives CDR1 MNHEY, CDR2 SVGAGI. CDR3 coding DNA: TGTGCCAGCAGTTACCGCCGGTGGGGCAATGAGCAGTTCTTC. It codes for CASSYRRWGNEQFF.

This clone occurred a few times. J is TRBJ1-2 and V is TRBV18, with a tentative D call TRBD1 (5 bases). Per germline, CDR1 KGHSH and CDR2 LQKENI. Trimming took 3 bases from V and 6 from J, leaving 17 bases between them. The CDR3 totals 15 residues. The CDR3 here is CASSPGARAKDGYTF. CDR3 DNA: TGTGCCAGCTCACCCGGGGCACGGGCCAAGGATGGCTACACCTTC.

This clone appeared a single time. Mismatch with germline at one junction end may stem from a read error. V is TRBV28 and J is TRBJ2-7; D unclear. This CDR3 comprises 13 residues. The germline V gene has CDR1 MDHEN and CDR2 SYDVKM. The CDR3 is CASTRPLSYEQYF. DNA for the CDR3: TGTGCAAGCACCCGGCCCTTATCCTACGAGCAGTACTTC.

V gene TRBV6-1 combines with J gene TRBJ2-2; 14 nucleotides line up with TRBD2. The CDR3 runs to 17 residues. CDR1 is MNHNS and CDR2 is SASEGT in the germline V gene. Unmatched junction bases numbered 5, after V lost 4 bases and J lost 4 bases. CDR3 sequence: CASSAGTSGGATGELFF. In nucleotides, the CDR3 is TGTGCCAGCAGTGCCGGGACTAGCGGGGGTGCCACCGGGGAGCTGTTTTTT.

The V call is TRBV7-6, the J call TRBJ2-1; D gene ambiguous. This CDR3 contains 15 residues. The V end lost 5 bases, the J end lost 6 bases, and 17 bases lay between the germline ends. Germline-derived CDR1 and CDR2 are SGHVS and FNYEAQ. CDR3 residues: CASSLDKNPPNEQFF. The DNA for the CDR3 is TGTGCCAGCAGCCTCGACAAAAACCCCCCCAATGAGCAGTTCTTC. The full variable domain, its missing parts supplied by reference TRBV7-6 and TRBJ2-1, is GAGVSQSPRYKVTKRGQDVALRCDPISGHVSLYWYRQALGQGPEFLTYFNYEAQQDKSGLPNDRFSAERPEGSISTLTIQRTEQRDSAMYRCASSLDKNPPNEQFFGPGTRLTVL.

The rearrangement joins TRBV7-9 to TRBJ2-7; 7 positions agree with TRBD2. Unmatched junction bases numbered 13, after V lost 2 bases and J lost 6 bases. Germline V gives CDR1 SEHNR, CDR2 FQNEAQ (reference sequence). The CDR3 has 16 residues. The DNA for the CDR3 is TGTGCCAGCAGCTTAAGAGGAGCGGGGCATATGCTCGAGCAGTACTTC. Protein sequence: CASSLRGAGHMLEQYF.

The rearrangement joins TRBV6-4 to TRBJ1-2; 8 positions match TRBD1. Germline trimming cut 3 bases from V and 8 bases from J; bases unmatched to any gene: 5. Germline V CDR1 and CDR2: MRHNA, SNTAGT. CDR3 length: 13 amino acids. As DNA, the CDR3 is TGTGCCAGCAGTGAAGCAGGGGGCGGAGGCTACACCTTC. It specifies CASSEAGGGGYTF.

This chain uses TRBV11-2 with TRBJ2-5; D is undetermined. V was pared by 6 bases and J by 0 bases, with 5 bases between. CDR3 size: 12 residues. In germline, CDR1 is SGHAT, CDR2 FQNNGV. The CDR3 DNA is TGTGCCAGCAGTTGGGACCAAGAGACCCAGTACTTC. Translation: CASSWDQETQYF.

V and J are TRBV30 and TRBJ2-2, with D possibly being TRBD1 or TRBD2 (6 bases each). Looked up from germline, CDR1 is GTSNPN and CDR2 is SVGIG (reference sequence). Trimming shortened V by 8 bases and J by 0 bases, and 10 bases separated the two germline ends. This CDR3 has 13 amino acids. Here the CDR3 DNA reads TGTGCCGGCCGGGGGCCGAACACCGGGGAGCTGTTTTTT. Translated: CAGRGPNTGELFF.

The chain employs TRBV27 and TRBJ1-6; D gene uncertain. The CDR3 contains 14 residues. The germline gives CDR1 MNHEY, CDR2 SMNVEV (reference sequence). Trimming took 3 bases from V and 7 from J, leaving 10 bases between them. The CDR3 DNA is TGTGCCAGCAGTTTTCGGGAGGGCAATTCACCCCTCCACTTT. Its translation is CASSFREGNSPLHF.

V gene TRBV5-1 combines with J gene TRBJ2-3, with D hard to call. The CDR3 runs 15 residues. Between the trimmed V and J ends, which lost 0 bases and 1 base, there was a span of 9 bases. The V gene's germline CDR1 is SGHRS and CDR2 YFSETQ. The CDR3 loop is CASSLDQVGTDTQYF. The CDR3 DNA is TGCGCCAGCAGCTTGGACCAAGTGGGCACAGATACGCAGTATTTT.

This CDR3 reads CASSLWVDYEQYF. CDR3 in DNA: TGTGCCAGCAGTTTATGGGTCGACTACGAGCAGTACTTC. The chain couples TRBV27 to TRBJ2-7, with no clear D. This CDR3 is 13 amino acids long. From germline, CDR1 is MNHEY and CDR2 SMNVEV (reference sequence). The germline V and J ends were trimmed by 1 base and 3 bases, with 7 bases remaining between them.

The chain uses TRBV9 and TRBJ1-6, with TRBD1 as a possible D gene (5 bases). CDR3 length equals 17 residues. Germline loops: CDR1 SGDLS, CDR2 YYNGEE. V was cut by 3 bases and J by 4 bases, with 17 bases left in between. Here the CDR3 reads CASSAGGQLSYNSPLHF. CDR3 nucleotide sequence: TGTGCCAGCAGCGCGGGCGGACAACTCTCTTATAATTCACCCCTCCACTTT.

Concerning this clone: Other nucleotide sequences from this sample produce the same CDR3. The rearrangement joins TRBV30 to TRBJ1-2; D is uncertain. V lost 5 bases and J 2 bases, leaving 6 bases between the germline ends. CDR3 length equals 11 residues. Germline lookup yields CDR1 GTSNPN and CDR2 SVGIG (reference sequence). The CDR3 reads CAWSENYGYTF. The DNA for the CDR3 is TGTGCCTGGTCAGAGAACTATGGCTACACCTTC.

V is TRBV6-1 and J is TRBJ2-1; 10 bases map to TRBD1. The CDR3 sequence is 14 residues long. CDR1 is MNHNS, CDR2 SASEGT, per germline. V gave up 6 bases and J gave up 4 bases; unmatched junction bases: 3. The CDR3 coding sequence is TGTGCCAGCAGAAAGGACAGGGGGTACAATGAGCAGTTCTTC. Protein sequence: CASRKDRGYNEQFF.